A selection of T cell receptor beta chains follows, all from one sample in a study of glioma-infiltrating T cells after dendritic cell vaccination. The protocol was immunoSEQ multiplex PCR, while the TCRdb copy is restricted to in-frame clones and leaves out a portion. The sample shows roughly 60,000 clones, approximately 86% of them seen only once. Sequencing used blood, obtained after dendritic cell vaccination. The source of these receptors is a human donor with glioblastoma. Both conserved end residues are part of each CDR3. The order of the fields is CDR3 length, J gene, V gene, clone size, D gene, CDR3 DNA, CDR3 protein. A D gene is named only where the DNA matches it firmly. Where a row states a size, it is once, few, many or the class of an expanded clone; other rows omit it.

>19|TRBJ2-3|TRBV5-1|once|TRBD2
TGCGCCAGCAGCTCCAAACCGACTAGCGGGGGGCAGGAGGTAGATACGCAGTATTTT
CASSSKPTSGGQEVDTQYF
>16|TRBJ1-6|TRBV7-2|.|TRBD1
TGTGCCAGCAGCGCCGGGACAGGGGCCAGATCATCACCCCTCCACTTT
CASSAGTGARSSPLHF
>15|TRBJ1-3|TRBV4-3|.|.
TGCGCCAGCAGCCAAGCACGGGGGTCTGGAAACACCATATATTTT
CASSQARGSGNTIYF
>11|TRBJ2-1|TRBV18|.|.
TGTGCCAGCTCACACACCAATGAGCAGTTCTTC
CASSHTNEQFF
>15|TRBJ1-5|TRBV30|.|.
TGTGCCTGGAGTCTGGCGGCTACAATCAATCAGCCCCAGCATTTT
CAWSLAATINQPQHF
>15|TRBJ2-5|TRBV4-2|.|TRBD2
TGTGCCAGCAGCCAGGATGCGGAAATAAAGCGGGAGCAGTACTTC
CASSQDAEIKREQYF
>15|TRBJ2-2|TRBV30|.|.
TGTGCCTGGAGTGTCCGGGACACCCACACCGGGGAGCTGTTTTTT
CAWSVRDTHTGELFF
>13|TRBJ1-5|TRBV9|.|TRBD1
TGTGCCAGCAGCGGCGCAGGGGGTCAGCCCCAGCATTTT
CASSGAGGQPQHF
>14|TRBJ1-1|TRBV4-3|.|TRBD1
TGCGCCAGCAGCCAAGAGACAGGGGCCGCTGAAGCTTTCTTT
CASSQETGAAEAFF
>15|TRBJ2-2|TRBV4-1|.|TRBD1
TGCGCCAGCAGCCTGGGACAGGGAGGAGCCGGGGAGCTGTTTTTT
CASSLGQGGAGELFF
>15|TRBJ1-3|TRBV6-5|.|.
TGTGCCAGCAGTTACGGAGGGCTCTCTGGAAACACCATATATTTT
CASSYGGLSGNTIYF
>14|TRBJ2-3|TRBV5-1|.|.
TGCGCCAGCAGCTTGGCCGGGATTTCAGATACGCAGTATTTT
CASSLAGISDTQYF
>12|TRBJ2-1|TRBV13|.|TRBD2
TGTGCCACGGGACTAGCGGGAGTCCGGCGGTTCTTC
CATGLAGVRRFF